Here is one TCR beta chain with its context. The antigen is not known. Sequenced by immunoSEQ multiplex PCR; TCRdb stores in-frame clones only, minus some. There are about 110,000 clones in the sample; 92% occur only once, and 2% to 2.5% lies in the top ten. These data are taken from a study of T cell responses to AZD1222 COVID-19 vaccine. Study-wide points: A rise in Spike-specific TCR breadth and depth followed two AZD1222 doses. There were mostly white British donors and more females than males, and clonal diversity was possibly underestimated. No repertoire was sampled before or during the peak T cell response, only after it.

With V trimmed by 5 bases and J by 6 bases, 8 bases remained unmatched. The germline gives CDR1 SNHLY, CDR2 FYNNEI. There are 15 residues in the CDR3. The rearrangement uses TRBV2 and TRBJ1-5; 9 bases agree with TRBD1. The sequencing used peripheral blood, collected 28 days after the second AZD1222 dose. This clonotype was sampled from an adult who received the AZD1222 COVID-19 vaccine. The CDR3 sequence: CASSPSRDRAQPQHF. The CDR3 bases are TGTGCCAGCAGTCCGTCCCGGGACAGGGCTCAGCCCCAGCATTTT.